The rows below give T cell receptor beta chains drawn from one sample of a study of beta chain features in type 1 diabetes. The method was immunoSEQ multiplex PCR; TCRdb's version includes in-frame clones alone and lacks a portion of them. The table has approximately 130,000 clones, roughly a sixth seen once. The sequencing sample was made of central memory CD4+ T cells from blood. The source of these receptors is a man aged 18 to 35 with type 1 diabetes. Each CDR3 is given with its conserved first and last residue. A D gene is named only where the DNA matches it firmly. Expanded clones get a size class; other rows say once, few or many, or leave the size out.

few | TRBJ2-5 | TRBV10-3 | TRBD2 | TGTGCCATCAGTATATTAGCGGGAGTGGAGACCCAGTACTTC | CAISILAGVETQYF
. | TRBJ1-2 | TRBV25-1 | TRBD1 | TGTGCCAGCAGTGGGGACAGGGGGGTTCCTGGCTACACCTTC | CASSGDRGVPGYTF
few | TRBJ2-3 | TRBV5-1 | TRBD1 | TGCGCCAGCATGGTCCCCTTACAGGGGCCCACAGATACGCAGTATTTT | CASMVPLQGPTDTQYF
few | TRBJ2-7 | TRBV4-3 | TRBD1 | TGCGCCAGCAGCCGCCACCATGGACAGGGGACTATCTACGAGCAGTACTTC | CASSRHHGQGTIYEQYF
few | TRBJ2-5 | TRBV28 | TRBD2 | TGCGCACTAGCGGGGCTTCAAGAGACCCAGTACTTC | CALAGLQETQYF
. | TRBJ2-7 | TRBV27 | . | TGTGCCAGCAGTTTATACCCAGGGTATGGGGACGAGCAGTACTTC | CASSLYPGYGDEQYF
few | TRBJ2-5 | TRBV7-9 | . | TGTGCCAGCACGAGACAGGAAGAGACCCAGTACTTC | CASTRQEETQYF
. | TRBJ2-1 | TRBV7-9 | . | TGTGCCAGCAGCCTCTTCGGGGAGCAGTTCTTC | CASSLFGEQFF
few | TRBJ2-7 | TRBV29-1 | . | TGCAGCGTAGAGACAGGCCCCTTCTCCTACGAGCAGTACTTC | CSVETGPFSYEQYF
few | TRBJ1-2 | TRBV30 | . | TGTGCCTGGAGTGTACTGGGCAGTAACTATGGCTACACCTTC | CAWSVLGSNYGYTF
. | TRBJ2-5 | TRBV15 | TRBD1 | TGTGCCACCAGCAGAAACAGGGGGGAAGAGACCCAGTACTTC | CATSRNRGEETQYF
few | TRBJ2-7 | TRBV14 | . | TGTGCCAGCAGCCAAGGGTCAGGACCCAACGAGCAGTACTTC | CASSQGSGPNEQYF
. | TRBJ2-7 | TRBV6-6 | . | TGTGCCAGCAGCCCTTTAACCTACGAGCAGTACTTC | CASSPLTYEQYF
. | TRBJ2-3 | TRBV7-3 | . | TGTGCCAGCAGCTTAGAAGCCGCGACTACCACAGATACGCAGTATTTT | CASSLEAATTTDTQYF
. | TRBJ2-4 | TRBV11-2 | TRBD1 | TGTGCCAGCAGCTTTACAGGGGGCGCGGAAAACATTCAGTACTTC | CASSFTGGAENIQYF
many | TRBJ1-2 | TRBV7-2 | . | TGTGCCAGCAGCTTAGTCCGTAAAGTGGATGGCTACACCTTC | CASSLVRKVDGYTF
. | TRBJ2-1 | TRBV5-1 | TRBD2 | TGCGCCAGCAGTTCTACTAGCGGGACGCACAATGAGCAGTTCTTC | CASSSTSGTHNEQFF
. | TRBJ2-3 | TRBV5-6 | . | TGTGCCAGCAGCGCCGGGGTCCCCGATACGCAGTATTTT | CASSAGVPDTQYF
. | TRBJ1-1 | TRBV9 | . | TGTGCCAGCAGCGTTGGAGGAGGAAAACCCACTGAAGCTTTCTTT | CASSVGGGKPTEAFF
few | TRBJ1-4 | TRBV7-2 | . | TGTGCCAGCAGCTTCGGACAGAGTGGGGAAAAACTGTTTTTT | CASSFGQSGEKLFF
many | TRBJ1-1 | TRBV2 | . | TGTGCCACACAGGGAAGTGGCACTGAAGCTTTCTTT | CATQGSGTEAFF
few | TRBJ2-3 | TRBV7-2 | . | TGTGCCAGCAGCCCCGGTACAGATACGCAGTATTTT | CASSPGTDTQYF
few | TRBJ2-3 | TRBV5-1 | . | TGCGCCAGCAGCCCAGGGTATTCTAGCACAGATACGCAGTATTTT | CASSPGYSSTDTQYF
few | TRBJ1-1 | TRBV6-5 | . | TGTGCCAGCAGTTACTCCGGCAGCCTGAACACTGAAGCTTTCTTT | CASSYSGSLNTEAFF
few | TRBJ1-4 | TRBV27 | TRBD1 | TGTGCCAGCAGTTTAGGTGGACAGGGGTACGAAAAACTGTTTTTT | CASSLGGQGYEKLFF
. | TRBJ2-5 | TRBV7-2 | TRBD2 | TGTGCCAGCAGCTCCGGACTAGCGGTACACCAAGAGACCCAGTACTTC | CASSSGLAVHQETQYF
few | TRBJ1-1 | TRBV29-1 | . | TGCAGCGTTGCCTTGACGGTCAGGAGCACTGAAGCTTTCTTT | CSVALTVRSTEAFF
many | TRBJ2-3 | TRBV6-5 | TRBD1 | TGTGCCAGCACTCCAACCCAGGGGGCAACAGATACGCAGTATTTT | CASTPTQGATDTQYF
many | TRBJ1-1 | TRBV27 | . | TGTGCCAGCAGTTTATCCCGGGACACTGAAGCTTTCTTT | CASSLSRDTEAFF
few | TRBJ2-7 | TRBV15 | . | TGTGCCACCAGCAGAGCCGCGGCTACCACTTACGAGCAGTACTTC | CATSRAAATTYEQYF
. | TRBJ1-2 | TRBV7-8 | TRBD1 | TGTGCCAGCAGCACCACAGGGGGCCTTAACTATGGCTACACCTTC | CASSTTGGLNYGYTF
few | TRBJ1-1 | TRBV29-1 | . | TGCAGCGTGGGGGGGCCGAGCACTGAAGCTTTCTTT | CSVGGPSTEAFF
. | TRBJ2-7 | TRBV14 | TRBD2 | TGTGCCAGCAGCCAAGATCGTACCGGGAGGGCTGGCGAGCAGTACTTC | CASSQDRTGRAGEQYF
. | TRBJ2-7 | TRBV19 | TRBD1 | TGTGCCAGTACAGGGACAGGGGGCTCCTACGAGCAGTACTTC | CASTGTGGSYEQYF
. | TRBJ2-7 | TRBV29-1 | . | TGCAGCGTTAAGACGCCGGGGGTCTGGAACGAGCAGTACTTC | CSVKTPGVWNEQYF
. | TRBJ2-3 | TRBV19 | TRBD2 | TGTGCCAGTAGTCAAGCGGGGGGCAGGGATACGCAGTATTTT | CASSQAGGRDTQYF
few | TRBJ1-1 | TRBV7-2 | . | TGTGCCAGCAGCCCCCGGCAGGGGAACACTGAAGCTTTCTTT | CASSPRQGNTEAFF
. | TRBJ2-5 | TRBV9 | TRBD2 | TGTGCCAGCAGCTCCCGGACCCCTAGCGGGGGTTCCCAAGAGACCCAGTACTTC | CASSSRTPSGGSQETQYF
. | TRBJ2-3 | TRBV30 | . | TGTGCCTGGAGAGAGAGCACAGATACGCAGTATTTT | CAWRESTDTQYF
. | TRBJ2-1 | TRBV4-2 | . | TGTGCCAGCAGCCCTACTTCTAGCGCTGAGCAGTTCTTC | CASSPTSSAEQFF
few | TRBJ2-7 | TRBV20-1 | . | TGCAGTGCTAGCGGCCCCTACGAGCAGTACTTC | CSASGPYEQYF